This TCR beta chain was captured by sequencing in a study of T cells in Graves' hyperthyroidism and ophthalmopathy. Study-level findings and limits: Ophthalmopathy, as predicted by the model, came a median around 6 months after the prediction.

In its sample, this clonotype was seen many times. Its specificity is unknown. Amplified TCR beta CDR3 regions came from RNA transcripts. The HTBI primer set served for first-round RT-PCR of the TCR CDR3. One entry per CDR3 protein results from TCRdb running MiXCR on the multiplex PCR reads. The table lists approximately 720,000 distinct CDR3 sequences, around 19% of them singletons. The CDR3 runs 14 residues. J gave up 5 bases and V 4 bases, and 7 bases lay outside the gene matches. Germline V gives CDR1 SGHRS, CDR2 YFSETQ. The study collected blood at first hyperthyroidism diagnosis, before any ophthalmopathy symptoms arose.

The receptor's source is a woman between 50 and 59 years old with Graves' hyperthyroidism that later progressed to Graves' ophthalmopathy. The sequenced sample consisted of blood. The chain employs TRBV5-1 and TRBJ2-7, with TRBD1 matching over 9 bases. The chain's CDR3 is CASSPRDRDHEQYF. Written as DNA, the CDR3 is TGCGCCAGCAGCCCCCGGGACAGGGACCACGAGCAGTACTTC.